This entry lists 18 T cell receptor beta chains sequenced from one sample in a study of T cell changes during pregnancy in multiple sclerosis. Produced via immunoSEQ multiplex PCR; TCRdb's table is partial and in-frame only. This table has some 80,000 clones, more than 80% appearing once. The sequencing used peripheral blood, collected in the first trimester of pregnancy. The receptors come from a female donor in good health, enrolled as a control in a pregnancy study.

The rearrangement joins TRBV27 to TRBJ2-7, with a possible D match to TRBD1 (5 bases). Germline V gene sequence: CDR1 MNHEY, CDR2 SMNVEV (reference sequence). The V end was cut by 2 bases, the J end by 6 bases, with 14 bases between. The CDR3 is 14 residues long. CDR3 region: CASSLRQGPGEQYF. The CDR3 nucleotides read TGTGCCAGCAGTTTAAGGCAGGGCCCGGGCGAGCAGTACTTC.

J is TRBJ1-2 and V is TRBV28; 7 bases are a match to TRBD1. The J segment lost 4 bases and the V segment lost 5 bases, leaving 13 bases of the junction unmatched. Germline values: CDR1 MDHEN, CDR2 SYDVKM. The CDR3 is made up of 16 amino acids. CDR3 DNA: TGTGCCAGCAGTCCAAGCGAAGGGGGCTATTCCTATGGCTACACCTTC. It translates to CASSPSEGGYSYGYTF.

The chain employs TRBV11-2 and TRBJ2-2; D possibly corresponds to TRBD1 (5 bases). Germline V gene sequence: CDR1 SGHAT, CDR2 FQNNGV. The V end lost 1 base, the J end lost 6 bases, and 6 bases lay between the germline ends. This CDR3 is built from 13 residues. The DNA of the CDR3 is TGTGCCAGCAGCTTAGCAGGGCCCGGGGAGCTGTTTTTT. The encoded protein is CASSLAGPGELFF.

The J gene is TRBJ1-1, the V gene TRBV7-9, with 7 bases matching TRBD1. This CDR3 contains 13 residues. Germline CDR1 is SEHNR and CDR2 is FQNEAQ (reference sequence). Losses at the gene ends were 10 bases for V and 5 bases for J; bases not matched to a gene: 10. The CDR3: CATTTGDWTEAFF. DNA of the CDR3: TGTGCCACCACTACAGGGGATTGGACTGAAGCTTTCTTT.

The genes are TRBV5-4 and TRBJ1-2, with D possibly matching TRBD1 (6 bases). The germline gives CDR1 SGHNT, CDR2 YYREEE (reference sequence). Trimming shortened V by 2 bases and J by 2 bases, and 10 bases separated the two germline ends. This CDR3 has 14 amino acids. CDR3 loop: CASSLPTGNYGYTF. As DNA, the CDR3 is TGTGCCAGCAGCTTACCGACAGGAAACTATGGCTACACCTTC. Looking up the rest from reference TRBV5-4 and TRBJ1-2 gives the full variable domain: ETGVTQSPTHLIKTRGQQVTLRCSSQSGHNTVSWYQQALGQGPQFIFQYYREEENGRGNFPPRFSGLQFPNYSSELNVNALELDDSALYLCASSLPTGNYGYTFGSGTRLTVV.

V and J are TRBV7-9 and TRBJ1-2, with 12 bases identical to TRBD1. J lost 6 bases, V lost 3 bases, and 11 bases had no gene match. The CDR3 extends over 17 amino acids. Germline loops: CDR1 SEHNR, CDR2 FQNEAQ (reference sequence). The CDR3 region has the DNA TGTGCCAGCAGCTTTTCCGGGACAGGGGGCGGAAGGGATGGCTACACCTTC. Amino acids: CASSFSGTGGGRDGYTF. The full variable domain, with the rest looked up from reference TRBV7-9 and TRBJ1-2, is DTGVSQNPRHKITKRGQNVTFRCDPISEHNRLYWYRQTLGQGPEFLTYFQNEAQLEKSRLLSDRFSAERPKGSFSTLEIQRTEQGDSAMYLCASSFSGTGGGRDGYTFGSGTRLTVV.

This clone is a singleton in its sample. This chain links TRBV6-6 with TRBJ1-1; D ambiguous. Trimming cost V 8 bases and J 8 bases, with 9 bases left between them. Germline assignment: CDR1 MNHNY and CDR2 SVGAGI (reference sequence). This CDR3 contains 10 residues. For the CDR3, the DNA is TGTGCCAGCCGTGAGGGAGAAGCTTTCTTT. It codes for CASREGEAFF.

The chain carries TRBV6-4 and TRBJ1-1; no clear D gene. The V and J ends lost 3 bases and 2 bases respectively, with 10 bases between them. CDR1 and CDR2 (germline): MRHNA, SNTAGT. This CDR3 spans 14 amino acids. This chain's CDR3 is CASSEQPSNTEAFF. The CDR3 coding sequence is TGTGCCAGCAGTGAACAGCCTTCTAACACTGAAGCTTTCTTT.

The rearrangement links TRBV21-1 to TRBJ2-7; the D call TRBD1 from the table was never checked on the DNA. TRBV21-1 counts as a pseudogene. This CDR3 has 17 amino acids. The CDR3 sequence is CASSPQPDRVILLRQYF. CDR3 in DNA: TGTGCCAGCAGCCCTCAACCGGACAGGGTAATCCTTTTAAGGCAGTACTTC.

The chain combines TRBV28 with TRBJ2-6, with D hard to call. V was clipped by 3 bases and J by 2 bases, with 8 bases between them. Germline V gives CDR1 MDHEN, CDR2 SYDVKM. The CDR3 runs 15 residues. Here the CDR3 reads CASSFLGAGANVLTF. For the CDR3, the DNA is TGTGCCAGCAGTTTCCTAGGCGCTGGGGCCAACGTCCTGACTTTC.

The V gene is TRBV2, the J gene TRBJ1-5, with D maybe TRBD1 (5 bases). Trimming left V 7 bases short and J 3 bases short, with 10 bases between. Per germline, CDR1 SNHLY and CDR2 FYNNEI. The CDR3 is 13 amino acids. CDR3 protein: CASTTELNQPQHF. The CDR3 nucleotides read TGTGCCAGCACGACAGAACTCAATCAGCCCCAGCATTTT.

The genes are TRBV18 and TRBJ1-2; no definite D call. This CDR3 is 11 amino acids long. V was shortened by 2 bases and J by 7 bases, with 5 bases between the two germline ends. The V gene's germline CDR1 is KGHSH and CDR2 LQKENI. For the CDR3, the DNA is TGTGCCAGCTCACCAAACGGTGGCTACACCTTC. Encoded protein: CASSPNGGYTF.

This chain joins TRBV6-6 and TRBJ1-2; 7 bases fit TRBD1. Trimming cost V 5 bases and J 13 bases; bases outside gene matches: 7. Looked up from germline, CDR1 is MNHNY and CDR2 is SVGAGI (reference sequence). The CDR3 is made up of 11 amino acids. The CDR3 sequence: CASSPDRESTF. The DNA for the CDR3 is TGTGCCAGCAGTCCCGACAGGGAATCCACCTTC.

V usage is TRBV5-1 and J usage is TRBJ1-3; 8 bases fit TRBD1. The CDR3 has 16 amino acids. Germline CDR1 and CDR2: SGHRS and YFSETQ. The V and J ends lost 0 bases and 4 bases, in that order; junction bases with no gene match: 6. As DNA, the CDR3 is TGCGCCAGCAGCTTGGCCGGACAGGGTACCGGAAACACCATATATTTT. This encodes CASSLAGQGTGNTIYF.

The chain joins TRBV29-1 to TRBJ1-6; D is possibly TRBD1 (5 bases). The V gene lost 7 bases and the J gene lost 7 bases, with 17 bases spanning the gap. Germline values: CDR1 SQVTM, CDR2 ANQGSEA. This CDR3 is 14 amino acids long. CDR3 sequence: CSALTGEGNSPLHF. For the CDR3, the DNA is TGCAGCGCCTTGACGGGGGAAGGGAATTCACCCCTCCACTTT.

V and J are TRBV4-1 and TRBJ1-3, with D tentatively TRBD1 (6 bases). The V gene's germline CDR1 is MGHRA and CDR2 YSYEKL. V was clipped by 1 base and J by 0 bases, with 13 bases between them. This CDR3 has 17 amino acids. CDR3: CASSQGRGLSSGNTIYF. The CDR3 nucleotides are TGCGCCAGCAGCCAAGGCAGGGGATTGAGCTCTGGAAACACCATATATTTT.

CDR3 DNA sequence: TGTGCCAGCAGCCCCGGGACAGCTATCTATGGCTACACCTTC. It encodes CASSPGTAIYGYTF. The genes are TRBV14 and TRBJ1-2, with TRBD1 matching 7 bases. The CDR3 loop spans 14 amino acids. The germline V gene has CDR1 SGHDN and CDR2 FVKESK. Trimming at V came to 4 bases and at J to 4 bases, leaving 6 bases not matched to a gene. The full variable domain, its missing parts supplied by reference TRBV14 and TRBJ1-2, is EAGVTQFPSHSVIEKGQTVTLRCDPISGHDNLYWYRRVMGKEIKFLLHFVKESKQDESGMPNNRFLAERTGGTYSTLKVQPAELEDSGVYFCASSPGTAIYGYTFGSGTRLTVV.

The V call is TRBV2, the J call TRBJ2-3; 10 bases fit TRBD1. Germline CDR1 is SNHLY and CDR2 is FYNNEI. With V trimmed by 10 bases and J by 1 base, 8 bases remained unmatched. The CDR3 sequence is 15 residues long. CDR3: CATSGQGFGTDTQYF. CDR3 coding DNA: TGTGCCACTTCGGGACAGGGGTTTGGCACAGATACGCAGTATTTT.